These 5 T cell receptor beta chains were sequenced from one sample in a study of cytomegalovirus exposure and HLA in healthy donors (dated by TCRdb to about 2017). Library method: the immunoSEQ multiplex PCR assay. For the multiplex PCR, a mixture combining 60 forward primers for TCR Vbeta segments and 13 reverse primers for TCR Jbeta segments was used. TCRdb obtained this table from immuneACCESS and retained in-frame rearrangements with V and J assigned. These tables miss some clones; where compared with another copy, unresolved V genes account for less than half of the shortfall, and the remainder is unexplained. The sample's table lists a count of around 140,000 clones. The ten biggest clones cover more than 0.8% of the sample. The sample comprised PBMCs. These receptors all stem from a male donor in good health and CMV-seronegative.

The J gene is TRBJ1-2, the V gene TRBV29-1, with TRBD1 matching 7 bases. The germline V gene has CDR1 SQVTM and CDR2 ANQGSEA. With 2 bases clipped from V and 8 bases from J, the junction kept 11 bases outside the gene matches. The CDR3 spans 14 residues. This CDR3 reads CSVESGTGVRGYTF. The CDR3 nucleotides are TGCAGCGTTGAATCTGGAACAGGGGTTCGAGGCTACACCTTC.

CDR3 in amino acids: CASSAREGLTEAFF. CDR3 nucleotides: TGTGCCAGCAGTGCCCGGGAGGGGCTCACTGAAGCTTTCTTT. The chain links TRBV6-5 to TRBJ1-1; tentatively, D is TRBD1 (5 bases). CDR3 size: 14 residues. V lost 5 bases, J lost 4 bases, and 14 bases lay in between. CDR1 and CDR2 from the germline V gene are MNHEY and SVGAGI.

The genes are TRBV30 and TRBJ1-1, with D unclear. Germline loops: CDR1 GTSNPN, CDR2 SVGIG (reference sequence). This CDR3 is 12 amino acids long. The V gene lost 3 bases and the J gene lost 8 bases, with 13 bases spanning the gap. The CDR3 DNA reads TGTGCCTGGAGAGACCAGAGGAGGGAAGCTTTCTTT. Translation: CAWRDQRREAFF.

The V call is TRBV2, the J call TRBJ2-7, with 8 nucleotides matching TRBD2. The trim removed 9 bases at V and 2 bases at J, leaving 6 bases unmatched. CDR3 length equals 13 residues. The germline V gene encodes CDR1 SNHLY and CDR2 FYNNEI. CDR3 region: CASVAGRAYEQYF. The CDR3 coding sequence is TGTGCCAGTGTAGCGGGAAGGGCCTACGAGCAGTACTTC. The full variable domain, with the rest looked up from reference TRBV2 and TRBJ2-7, is EPEVTQTPSHQVTQMGQEVILRCVPISNHLYFYWYRQILGQKVEFLVSFYNNEISEKSEIFDDQFSVERPDGSNFTLKIRSTKLEDSAMYFCASVAGRAYEQYFGPGTRLTVT.

V gene TRBV5-1 combines with J gene TRBJ2-2; D gene uncertain. The CDR3 has 14 amino acids. Trimming stripped 0 bases from V and 7 bases from J, with 10 bases between. Germline lookup yields CDR1 SGHRS and CDR2 YFSETQ. The CDR3, as DNA: TGCGCCAGCAGCTTGGATACGCGACTCGGGGAGCTGTTTTTT. Translated: CASSLDTRLGELFF.